Presented here are 21 T cell receptor beta chains from one specimen sequenced in a study of T-cell reconstitution after alpha-beta-depleted transplantation in children. Preparation of the TCRbeta library involved a method that used unique molecular identifiers. TCRdb fed the PCR reads into MiXCR, producing one record per CDR3 protein. The sample lists approximately 170,000 distinct CDR3 sequences; roughly 11% were seen once. Sequencing was performed on PBMCs, taken before TCRalphabeta/CD19-depleted stem cell transplant. The receptors come from a boy aged 2 to 9 with acute myeloid leukemia, due to receive a stem cell transplant.

There are a few counts of this clonotype. V is TRBV5-1 and J is TRBJ2-7; TRBD1 matches 11 bases. The CDR3 loop spans 16 amino acids. Germline V lookup: CDR1 SGHRS, CDR2 YFSETQ. The V and J ends lost 0 bases and 3 bases, in that order; junction bases with no gene match: 5. CDR3 DNA sequence: TGCGCCAGCAGCTTGGGGACAGGGGGCCGGGTCTACGAGCAGTACTTC. This codes for CASSLGTGGRVYEQYF.

Ten or more counts support this clonotype. The rearrangement uses TRBV6-1 and TRBJ1-1, with a tentative D call TRBD1 (6 bases). This CDR3 contains 15 residues. V shed 6 bases and J shed 1 base, with 15 bases lying between them. The V gene's germline CDR1 is MNHNS and CDR2 SASEGT. In DNA, the CDR3 is TGTGCCAGCAGACTCCGGGGGCGCAAGAACACTGAAGCTTTCTTT. This encodes CASRLRGRKNTEAFF.

This clonotype was observed at least ten times. V usage is TRBV4-2 and J usage is TRBJ1-3; no clear D. CDR3 length: 17 amino acids. Germline lookup yields CDR1 LGHNA and CDR2 YNFKEQ. V lost 4 bases, J lost 0 bases, and 16 bases lay in between. The CDR3 spells CASSRPFLDFSGNTIYF. The CDR3 bases are TGTGCCAGCAGCCGGCCTTTTCTGGACTTCTCTGGAAACACCATATATTTT.

This clonotype showed up many times. V is TRBV20-1 and J is TRBJ2-1, with D maybe TRBD2 (6 bases). This CDR3 is built from 13 residues. Germline loops: CDR1 DFQATT, CDR2 SNEGSKA (reference sequence). The chain's CDR3 is CSFAGSSYNEQFF. The CDR3 DNA follows: TGCAGCTTTGCGGGAAGCTCCTACAATGAGCAGTTCTTC.

This clonotype was detected only a few times. V is TRBV5-6 and J is TRBJ2-3; D possibly corresponds to TRBD2 (5 bases). Germline V CDR1 and CDR2: SGHDT, YYEEEE. Trimming stripped 2 bases from V and 0 bases from J, with 13 bases between. CDR3 size: 16 residues. CDR3 DNA sequence: TGTGCCAGCAGCTTTCTTGAGAGAGGGAGCACAGATACGCAGTATTTT. This gives the protein CASSFLERGSTDTQYF.

This clonotype came up many times. The gene calls are TRBV28 and TRBJ2-7, with D maybe TRBD1 (5 bases). CDR1 is MDHEN and CDR2 is SYDVKM in the germline V gene. CDR3 length equals 14 residues. V was shortened by 3 bases and J by 3 bases, with 12 bases between the two germline ends. This CDR3 reads CASSFSRDGYEQYF. In DNA form, the CDR3 reads TGTGCCAGCAGTTTCAGCAGGGATGGCTACGAGCAGTACTTC.

The sample holds many counts of this clonotype. The genes are TRBV20-1 and TRBJ2-1, with TRBD2 identical over 13 bases. V dropped 2 bases and J dropped 2; count of bases not matched to a gene: 0. In germline, CDR1 is DFQATT, CDR2 SNEGSKA (reference sequence). This CDR3 has 15 amino acids. The CDR3 sequence is CSARTSGGAYNEQFF. CDR3 bases: TGCAGTGCTAGAACTAGCGGGGGGGCCTACAATGAGCAGTTCTTC.

This clonotype was seen ten or more times. V and J are TRBV20-1 and TRBJ2-7, with D unresolved. This CDR3 comprises 14 residues. The V and J ends lost 0 bases and 2 bases respectively, with 11 bases between them. Germline-derived CDR1 and CDR2 are DFQATT and SNEGSKA (reference sequence). CDR3 nucleotide sequence: TGCAGTGCTAGAGATCCACTGACACCCTACGAGCAGTACTTC. Its protein product is CSARDPLTPYEQYF.

This clonotype has ten or more counts. The chain employs TRBV12-3 or TRBV12-4 and TRBJ2-2; TRBD2 agrees at 9 bases. V was clipped by 1 base and J by 6 bases; unmatched bases: 3. This CDR3 contains 15 residues. The CDR3 DNA follows: TGTGCCAGCAGTTTAGGCGGGGGGGCCGCCGGGGAGCTGTTTTTT. Its translation: CASSLGGGAAGELFF.

Many counts were recorded for this clonotype. V usage is TRBV20-1 and J usage is TRBJ1-3; 8 bases are a match to TRBD1. The V gene end was trimmed by 5 bases and the J gene end by 2 bases; junction bases not matched to a gene: 5. The CDR3 consists of 14 residues. Germline values: CDR1 DFQATT, CDR2 SNEGSKA (reference sequence). The CDR3 loop is CSAPRQGTGNTIYF. The CDR3 region has the DNA TGCAGTGCTCCAAGACAGGGGACTGGAAACACCATATATTTT.

This clonotype appeared many times. The V call is TRBV7-6, the J call TRBJ2-1, with D tentatively TRBD1 or TRBD2 (5 bases each). This CDR3 spans 14 amino acids. Germline V gene sequence: CDR1 SGHVS, CDR2 FNYEAQ. Trimming took off 5 bases at V and 4 bases at J, with 12 bases between the two ends. The CDR3 DNA reads as TGTGCCAGCAGCCTGGCCGGGGCGTACAATGAGCAGTTCTTC. It translates to CASSLAGAYNEQFF.

This clonotype was counted at least ten times. The chain is built from TRBV7-3 and TRBJ1-2; the match to TRBD1 covers 9 bases. Germline CDR1 SGHTA, CDR2 FQGTGA. V was clipped by 2 bases and J by 4 bases; unmatched bases: 5. CDR3 length: 15 amino acids. The CDR3 DNA reads as TGTGCCAGCAGCTTAGATGGACAGGGGTTCTATGGCTACACCTTC. Its translation: CASSLDGQGFYGYTF.

Many counts were recorded for this clonotype. The chain uses TRBV5-1 and TRBJ1-6; 9 bases match TRBD1. V was clipped by 1 base and J by 7 bases; unmatched bases: 6. The V gene's germline CDR1 is SGHRS and CDR2 YFSETQ. The CDR3 length is 16 residues. CDR3 amino acids: CASSLRGQGENSPLHF. CDR3 DNA sequence: TGCGCCAGCAGCTTGAGGGGACAGGGCGAAAATTCACCCCTCCACTTT.

Concerning this clonotype itself: This may arise from a read error, as a much more abundant clone is one base away. The CDR3 DNA is TGCGCCGGCAGCCCCCGACTAGCGGGAGGGAGAGATGGCGAGCAGTACTTC. It specifies CAGSPRLAGGRDGEQYF. The genes are TRBV5-1 and TRBJ2-7, with 14 bases identical to TRBD2. CDR1 SGHRS and CDR2 YFSETQ come from the germline V gene. CDR3 length equals 17 residues.

The table lists this clonotype with many counts. CDR3 nucleotide sequence: TGCGCCAGCAGCTTACAGGGGGGGCTCTACAATGAGCAGTTCTTC. Its protein is CASSLQGGLYNEQFF. The rearrangement joins TRBV5-1 to TRBJ2-1, with a tentative D call TRBD1 (8 bases). V was clipped by 2 bases and J by 3 bases, with 12 bases between them. This CDR3 contains 15 residues. Germline values: CDR1 SGHRS, CDR2 YFSETQ.

Ten or more counts support this clonotype. V is TRBV20-1 and J is TRBJ2-7; D is uncertain. The CDR3 runs 13 residues. The germline V gene encodes CDR1 DFQATT and CDR2 SNEGSKA (reference sequence). V was trimmed by 2 bases and J by 7 bases, leaving 15 bases between them. The CDR3 DNA sequence: TGCAGTGCTAGAACACCGGACGGCCTGGAGCAGTACGTC. It is translated as CSARTPDGLEQYV.

This clonotype was counted ten times or more. The chain links TRBV28 to TRBJ2-7; the D is unclear. This CDR3 comprises 15 residues. V was clipped by 2 bases and J by 6 bases, with 17 bases between them. Germline values: CDR1 MDHEN, CDR2 SYDVKM. This CDR3 reads CASSLGSAGAAEQYF. CDR3 coding DNA: TGTGCCAGCAGTTTAGGTTCGGCAGGAGCTGCCGAGCAGTACTTC. Full variable domain (rest looked up from reference TRBV28 and TRBJ2-7): DVKVTQSSRYLVKRTGEKVFLECVQDMDHENMFWYRQDPGLGLRLIYFSYDVKMKEKGDIPEGYSVSREKKERFSLILESASTNQTSMYLCASSLGSAGAAEQYFGPGTRLTVT.

This clonotype came up many times. This chain links TRBV10-1 with TRBJ2-1; 8 positions agree with TRBD2. V shed 4 bases, J shed 6 bases, and the junction held 2 bases outside the gene matches. Germline V lookup: CDR1 WNHNN, CDR2 SYGVQD (reference sequence). The CDR3 runs 13 residues. CDR3 amino acids: CASSGGGRNEQFF. The DNA for the CDR3 is TGCGCCAGCAGTGGCGGGGGGCGCAATGAGCAGTTCTTC.

This clonotype came up many times. The chain joins TRBV27 to TRBJ2-2; D is undetermined. The germline gives CDR1 MNHEY, CDR2 SMNVEV (reference sequence). The ends were cut back, 6 bases at V and 8 bases at J, with 19 bases in the middle. The CDR3 contains 15 residues. The DNA of the CDR3 is TGTGCCAGCAGGAGAGCAGGTCCTCCGCGAGGGGAGCTGTTTTTT. Its translation is CASRRAGPPRGELFF.

This clonotype was detected ten times or more. The chain recombines TRBV28 with TRBJ2-5; D ambiguous. The CDR3 totals 14 residues. Germline V gives CDR1 MDHEN, CDR2 SYDVKM. V was pared by 5 bases and J by 5 bases, with 15 bases between. Written as DNA, the CDR3 is TGTGCCAGCAGTCAGCCGGGTCTGAAGGAGACCCAGTACTTC. Translated, it gives CASSQPGLKETQYF.

This clonotype was observed at least ten times. CDR3 nucleotide sequence: TGTGCCACCAGTTTTACAGCCATGCGCAGCTATGGCTACACCTTC. It is translated as CATSFTAMRSYGYTF. This chain joins TRBV24-1 and TRBJ1-2; D is undetermined. In germline, CDR1 is KGHDR, CDR2 SFDVKD. The CDR3 loop spans 15 amino acids. V dropped 6 bases and J dropped 4 bases, with 17 bases sitting between them.